Listed below are T cell receptor beta chains from one sample, sequenced in a study of cytomegalovirus exposure and HLA in healthy donors. Sequencing was performed with immunoSEQ multiplex PCR; in TCRdb, only in-frame clones are kept and a portion is missing. The data show about 180,000 clones, about 85% seen once. Sample: PBMCs. The receptors were gathered from a man aged 18 to 35 in good health and CMV-seropositive. CDR3s include the opening cysteine and the closing phenylalanine or tryptophan. Fields, in order: D gene, J gene, clone size, V gene, CDR3 DNA, CDR3 protein. The D gene is left open where the match is weak. Not all rows give a size; the values are once, few, many and, for expanded clones, a class.

D gene: TRBD2
J gene: TRBJ2-1
clone size: -
V gene: TRBV11-3
CDR3 DNA: TGTGCCAGCAGCCCTTTAGCGGGGGGGCGGGACAATGAGCAGTTCTTC
CDR3 protein: CASSPLAGGRDNEQFF

D gene: TRBD1
J gene: TRBJ1-1
clone size: -
V gene: TRBV19
CDR3 DNA: TGTGCCAGTAGTTCCCCCTCGGGACAGGGAGGGAACACTGAAGCTTTCTTT
CDR3 protein: CASSSPSGQGGNTEAFF

D gene: -
J gene: TRBJ1-2
clone size: few
V gene: TRBV7-3
CDR3 DNA: TGTGCCAGCAGCTTAACAGGGGGCTATGGCTACACCTTC
CDR3 protein: CASSLTGGYGYTF

D gene: TRBD2
J gene: TRBJ2-7
clone size: -
V gene: TRBV27
CDR3 DNA: TGTGCCAGCAGTTTATCCAGTTTAATAGCGGGAGGTCTCATCTACGAGCAGTACTTC
CDR3 protein: CASSLSSLIAGGLIYEQYF

D gene: TRBD1
J gene: TRBJ1-2
clone size: -
V gene: TRBV30
CDR3 DNA: TGTGCCTGGAGCGGGGACAGTACGTGGGGCTACACCTTC
CDR3 protein: CAWSGDSTWGYTF

D gene: -
J gene: TRBJ2-6
clone size: -
V gene: TRBV5-1
CDR3 DNA: TGCGCCAGCAGCCCATTCGGTGGGGCCAACGTCCTGACTTTC
CDR3 protein: CASSPFGGANVLTF

D gene: TRBD2
J gene: TRBJ2-3
clone size: -
V gene: TRBV6-4
CDR3 DNA: TGTGCCAGCAGTGACAGCGGGGCAGATACGCAGTATTTT
CDR3 protein: CASSDSGADTQYF

D gene: TRBD1
J gene: TRBJ1-3
clone size: -
V gene: TRBV4-1
CDR3 DNA: TGCGCCAGCAGCCTAGAAGGGACAGCCGACTCTGGAAACACCATATATTTT
CDR3 protein: CASSLEGTADSGNTIYF

D gene: -
J gene: TRBJ2-5
clone size: -
V gene: TRBV30
CDR3 DNA: TGTGCCTGGAGTGTACGCCTGGGGGCGAGTGAGACCCAGTACTTC
CDR3 protein: CAWSVRLGASETQYF

D gene: TRBD1
J gene: TRBJ1-6
clone size: once
V gene: TRBV28
CDR3 DNA: TGTGCCAGCAGTTTAAACAGGGGGCGGGGATCACCCCTCCACTTT
CDR3 protein: CASSLNRGRGSPLHF

D gene: -
J gene: TRBJ1-2
clone size: -
V gene: TRBV19
CDR3 DNA: TGTGCCACCGGGTACAAATTCTATGGCTACACCTTC
CDR3 protein: CATGYKFYGYTF

D gene: TRBD1
J gene: TRBJ1-5
clone size: -
V gene: TRBV27
CDR3 DNA: TGTGCCAGCAGAAACAGGGGGAAGCCCCAGCATTTT
CDR3 protein: CASRNRGKPQHF

D gene: -
J gene: TRBJ1-3
clone size: -
V gene: TRBV28
CDR3 DNA: TGTGCCAGCAGTTTAAGTCGGCAGGGGCACACCATATATTTT
CDR3 protein: CASSLSRQGHTIYF

D gene: -
J gene: TRBJ1-2
clone size: -
V gene: TRBV25-1
CDR3 DNA: TGTGCCAGCAGTCCGGGAGGCCGGGGTAATAACTATGGCTACACCTTC
CDR3 protein: CASSPGGRGNNYGYTF

D gene: -
J gene: TRBJ2-1
clone size: -
V gene: TRBV13
CDR3 DNA: TGTGCCAGCAGCTTAGGGGCTAGTGAGTTCTTC
CDR3 protein: CASSLGASEFF

D gene: -
J gene: TRBJ1-5
clone size: once
V gene: TRBV30
CDR3 DNA: TGTGCCTGCGGGGGAGGGCAGCCCCAGCATTTT
CDR3 protein: CACGGGQPQHF

D gene: TRBD2
J gene: TRBJ2-1
clone size: -
V gene: TRBV5-1
CDR3 DNA: TGCGCCAGCAGCTTGGGGGGTGCGGGAGATAATGAGCAGTTCTTC
CDR3 protein: CASSLGGAGDNEQFF

D gene: -
J gene: TRBJ2-7
clone size: -
V gene: TRBV5-5
CDR3 DNA: TGTGCCAGCAGGGAGATGGAGGGTTGGAACGAGCAGTACTTC
CDR3 protein: CASREMEGWNEQYF

D gene: -
J gene: TRBJ1-6
clone size: once
V gene: TRBV7-9
CDR3 DNA: TGTGCCAGCAGCTTTGTGGAAGGGGGAATTTCACCCCTCCACTTT
CDR3 protein: CASSFVEGGISPLHF

D gene: TRBD1
J gene: TRBJ1-2
clone size: many
V gene: TRBV5-1
CDR3 DNA: TGCGCCAGCAGCTACACCACCGGGACAGGGGACTACACCTTC
CDR3 protein: CASSYTTGTGDYTF

D gene: TRBD1
J gene: TRBJ1-2
clone size: -
V gene: TRBV27
CDR3 DNA: TGTGCCAGCAGTTTGTCCGGAAGACAGGGAATTATTGGCTACACCTTC
CDR3 protein: CASSLSGRQGIIGYTF

D gene: TRBD1
J gene: TRBJ1-2
clone size: -
V gene: TRBV4-2
CDR3 DNA: TGTGCCAGCAGCCAAGCTTTGCCCAGGGGGCGGATAGTTGGGGGCTATGGCTACACCTTC
CDR3 protein: CASSQALPRGRIVGGYGYTF

D gene: TRBD1
J gene: TRBJ1-4
clone size: once
V gene: TRBV2
CDR3 DNA: TGTGCCAGCAGTGCTAACCTGGGACAGCGTACTAATGAAAAACTGTTTTTT
CDR3 protein: CASSANLGQRTNEKLFF

D gene: TRBD1
J gene: TRBJ1-3
clone size: few
V gene: TRBV7-9
CDR3 DNA: TGTGCCAGCAGCTTGACAGGGGGGGTCTCTGGAAACACCATATATTTT
CDR3 protein: CASSLTGGVSGNTIYF

D gene: TRBD2
J gene: TRBJ2-3
clone size: -
V gene: TRBV7-9
CDR3 DNA: TGTGCCAGCAGCCCCCTGCGGGGGGACACAGATACGCAGTATTTT
CDR3 protein: CASSPLRGDTDTQYF

D gene: -
J gene: TRBJ2-6
clone size: -
V gene: TRBV28
CDR3 DNA: TGTGCCAGCAGTTTCGCAGGGACTGGGGCCAACGTCCTGACTTTC
CDR3 protein: CASSFAGTGANVLTF

D gene: -
J gene: TRBJ2-1
clone size: -
V gene: TRBV9
CDR3 DNA: TGTGCCAGCAGCGCCACGGGAAATGAGCAGTTCTTC
CDR3 protein: CASSATGNEQFF

D gene: -
J gene: TRBJ1-2
clone size: few
V gene: TRBV30
CDR3 DNA: TGTGCCTGGAGGGGTCAGGGAAGCTATGGCTACACCTTC
CDR3 protein: CAWRGQGSYGYTF

D gene: TRBD2
J gene: TRBJ2-3
clone size: -
V gene: TRBV7-2
CDR3 DNA: TGTGCCAGCATCCTAGCGGGAGACCCAGATACGCAGTATTTT
CDR3 protein: CASILAGDPDTQYF

D gene: -
J gene: TRBJ2-2
clone size: -
V gene: TRBV2
CDR3 DNA: TGTGCCAGCCTTCGAGGAGGAGATAACACCGGGGAGCTGTTTTTT
CDR3 protein: CASLRGGDNTGELFF

D gene: TRBD1
J gene: TRBJ1-2
clone size: -
V gene: TRBV5-1
CDR3 DNA: TGCGCCAGCAGCTTCCAGGGGGCTTTCAACTATGGCTACACCTTC
CDR3 protein: CASSFQGAFNYGYTF

D gene: -
J gene: TRBJ2-2
clone size: -
V gene: TRBV6-5
CDR3 DNA: TGTGCCAGCAGTAGGGGGGGGAACACCGGGGAGCTGTTTTTT
CDR3 protein: CASSRGGNTGELFF

D gene: TRBD1
J gene: TRBJ2-1
clone size: -
V gene: TRBV7-8
CDR3 DNA: TGTGCCAGCAGCCCCATACAGGGGTTCAATGAGCAGTTCTTC
CDR3 protein: CASSPIQGFNEQFF

D gene: -
J gene: TRBJ1-3
clone size: -
V gene: TRBV4-2
CDR3 DNA: TGTGCCAGCAGCCAAGGGAGGAACGTTCACTCTGGAAACACCATATATTTT
CDR3 protein: CASSQGRNVHSGNTIYF

D gene: TRBD2
J gene: TRBJ2-2
clone size: -
V gene: TRBV5-1
CDR3 DNA: TGCGCCAGTACCGGGACTAGCGGGCCAAACACCGGGGAGCTGTTTTTT
CDR3 protein: CASTGTSGPNTGELFF

D gene: TRBD1
J gene: TRBJ2-1
clone size: -
V gene: TRBV5-1
CDR3 DNA: TGCGCCAGCAGCTCGGGACAGCGCTCCTACAATGAGCAGTTCTTC
CDR3 protein: CASSSGQRSYNEQFF

D gene: TRBD2
J gene: TRBJ2-1
clone size: -
V gene: TRBV2
CDR3 DNA: TGTGCCAGCAGTGAAGGGGGTAGCGGGAGAGTCCAGGAGCAGTTCTTC
CDR3 protein: CASSEGGSGRVQEQFF

D gene: -
J gene: TRBJ1-3
clone size: few
V gene: TRBV30
CDR3 DNA: TGTGCCTGGAGTGTCCGGGAGACTGGAAACACCATATATTTT
CDR3 protein: CAWSVRETGNTIYF

D gene: -
J gene: TRBJ1-3
clone size: -
V gene: TRBV28
CDR3 DNA: TGTGCCAGCAGTCTGTCTAGCGTGGAAGGAAACACCATATATTTT
CDR3 protein: CASSLSSVEGNTIYF

D gene: -
J gene: TRBJ2-2
clone size: -
V gene: TRBV30
CDR3 DNA: TGTGCCTGGACCGCCCCTAGTTTGACAGCCGGGGAGCTGTTTTTT
CDR3 protein: CAWTAPSLTAGELFF

D gene: TRBD2
J gene: TRBJ2-1
clone size: -
V gene: TRBV9
CDR3 DNA: TGTGCCAGCACCCCGACTAGCGGGGGGTCCTACAATGAGCAGTTCTTC
CDR3 protein: CASTPTSGGSYNEQFF

D gene: TRBD2
J gene: TRBJ2-3
clone size: -
V gene: TRBV2
CDR3 DNA: TGTGCCAGCAGTGAAGCGCCCGGGGGGGCGCAGTATTTT
CDR3 protein: CASSEAPGGAQYF

D gene: -
J gene: TRBJ2-5
clone size: -
V gene: TRBV10-3
CDR3 DNA: TGTGCCATCGGGAAGGGGGACCAAGAGACCCAGTACTTC
CDR3 protein: CAIGKGDQETQYF

D gene: TRBD1
J gene: TRBJ2-7
clone size: -
V gene: TRBV10-2
CDR3 DNA: TGCGCCAGCTCCACAGGGGAGGAGCAGTACTTC
CDR3 protein: CASSTGEEQYF

D gene: TRBD2
J gene: TRBJ2-5
clone size: once
V gene: TRBV6-1
CDR3 DNA: TGTGCCAGCGGGACCCTAGCGGGGGTGGCGGAGACCCAGTACTTC
CDR3 protein: CASGTLAGVAETQYF

D gene: TRBD1
J gene: TRBJ1-2
clone size: -
V gene: TRBV29-1
CDR3 DNA: TGCAGCGTTCCTGGACAGGCGATTTCAGGCTATGGCTACACCTTC
CDR3 protein: CSVPGQAISGYGYTF

D gene: TRBD1
J gene: TRBJ1-1
clone size: once
V gene: TRBV6-6
CDR3 DNA: TGTGCCAGCAGACTTCCGACAGGGGCGAACACTGAAGCTTTCTTT
CDR3 protein: CASRLPTGANTEAFF

D gene: TRBD2
J gene: TRBJ2-5
clone size: -
V gene: TRBV27
CDR3 DNA: TGTGCCAGCAGTTTAGAGGCGGGAGGAGAGTGGGAGACCCAGTACTTC
CDR3 protein: CASSLEAGGEWETQYF

D gene: TRBD2
J gene: TRBJ2-7
clone size: -
V gene: TRBV11-3
CDR3 DNA: TGTGCCAGCAGCCGTCTAGCGGGGGGGACTTTCGACTACGAGCAGTACTTC
CDR3 protein: CASSRLAGGTFDYEQYF

D gene: TRBD2
J gene: TRBJ2-7
clone size: once
V gene: TRBV11-3
CDR3 DNA: TGTGCCAGCAGCCAGAGGGGCCAGCGGGAAGTGTACTTC
CDR3 protein: CASSQRGQREVYF

D gene: TRBD2
J gene: TRBJ2-7
clone size: -
V gene: TRBV19
CDR3 DNA: TGTGCCAGTAGTATAGGGGTTGGGACTAGCGCAAACTACGAGCAGTACTTC
CDR3 protein: CASSIGVGTSANYEQYF

D gene: TRBD1
J gene: TRBJ2-1
clone size: -
V gene: TRBV27
CDR3 DNA: TGTGCCAGCACCCGACAGGGGGCGCGCAATGAGCAGTTCTTC
CDR3 protein: CASTRQGARNEQFF

D gene: -
J gene: TRBJ1-4
clone size: -
V gene: TRBV5-1
CDR3 DNA: TGCGCCAGCAGCCCGATGGCGGGGACTAATGAAAAACTGTTTTTT
CDR3 protein: CASSPMAGTNEKLFF

D gene: TRBD2
J gene: TRBJ2-5
clone size: once
V gene: TRBV7-8
CDR3 DNA: TGTGCCAGCAGCTTATCCGTGCTAGCGGGAATGGAGACCCAGTACTTC
CDR3 protein: CASSLSVLAGMETQYF

D gene: -
J gene: TRBJ1-5
clone size: -
V gene: TRBV28
CDR3 DNA: TGTGCCAGCAGTTTACCAGGTTCAAAGCCCCAGCATTTT
CDR3 protein: CASSLPGSKPQHF

D gene: -
J gene: TRBJ2-1
clone size: -
V gene: TRBV6-5
CDR3 DNA: TGTGCCAGCAGTCCCGGGATTGCTACCAATGAGCAGTTCTTC
CDR3 protein: CASSPGIATNEQFF

D gene: TRBD1
J gene: TRBJ1-4
clone size: -
V gene: TRBV5-1
CDR3 DNA: TGCGCCAGCAGCCCGGACAGGTGGAGTGAAAAACTGTTTTTT
CDR3 protein: CASSPDRWSEKLFF

D gene: -
J gene: TRBJ2-1
clone size: -
V gene: TRBV5-6
CDR3 DNA: TGTGCCAGCAGCTCCACCGGAGGGGGAGGGATTGAGCAGTTCTTC
CDR3 protein: CASSSTGGGGIEQFF

D gene: -
J gene: TRBJ1-1
clone size: -
V gene: TRBV2
CDR3 DNA: TGTGCCAGCAGTGAACAGGGAGGCGGAAAGACTGAAGCTTTCTTT
CDR3 protein: CASSEQGGGKTEAFF

D gene: -
J gene: TRBJ2-5
clone size: -
V gene: TRBV5-1
CDR3 DNA: TGCGCCAGCAGCTTGGGACAGGAAACTCCGACTCAAGAGACCCAGTACTTC
CDR3 protein: CASSLGQETPTQETQYF